This is a list of T cell receptor beta chains from one sample in a study of T cells in Graves' hyperthyroidism and ophthalmopathy. TCRdb processed the multiplex PCR reads anew with MiXCR; each CDR3 protein has one entry. The sample lists around 600,000 distinct CDR3 sequences, over 40% occurring once. Specimen: peripheral blood or thyroid tissue (not recorded which). These receptors came from an adult man with Graves' disease, either hyperthyroidism or ophthalmopathy (not recorded which). CDR3s include the opening cysteine and the closing phenylalanine or tryptophan. Fields, in order: J gene, D gene, V gene, clone size, CDR3 DNA, CDR3 protein. A D gene is named only where the DNA matches it firmly. The size of a clone is reported for some rows only, either as once, few or many, or as a class for expanded clones.

>TRBJ1-5|TRBD1|TRBV6-5|NA
TGTGCCAGCAGTTCCTATAGACAGGGAAATCAGCCCCAGCATTTT
CASSSYRQGNQPQHF
>TRBJ2-6|TRBD1|TRBV10-3|few
TGTGCCATCAGTCCCGGACAGGGGGCCGGGGCCAACGTCCTGACTTTC
CAISPGQGAGANVLTF
>TRBJ2-7|NA|TRBV29-1|NA
TGCAGCTTGGCCGGCAGCCCCTACGAGCAGTACTTC
CSLAGSPYEQYF
>TRBJ2-5|NA|TRBV6-5|few
TGTGCCAGCGCGAGGGGGCGGGACTTGTTCGAGACCCAGTACTTC
CASARGRDLFETQYF
>TRBJ1-5|NA|TRBV2|many
TGTGCCAGCGGAGCGGGCAGTCAGCCCCAGCATTTT
CASGAGSQPQHF
>TRBJ2-7|NA|TRBV11-2|few
TGTGCCAGCAGCGTAAGGGGTTCGTGGGTCTACGAGCAGTACTTC
CASSVRGSWVYEQYF
>TRBJ1-1|NA|TRBV29-1|many
TGCAGCGGGTGGACAGCTATGAACACTGAAGCTTTCTTT
CSGWTAMNTEAFF
>TRBJ2-7|TRBD1|TRBV7-9|NA
TGTGCCAGCAGCTTCCGGGACAGGGCAGCCGAGCAGTACTTC
CASSFRDRAAEQYF
>TRBJ1-5|TRBD1|TRBV4-1|NA
TGCGCCAGCAGCCAAGCAGGGACAGGGGATCAGCCCCAGCATTTT
CASSQAGTGDQPQHF
>TRBJ2-7|NA|TRBV7-9|NA
TGTGCCAGCAGCTTAGAGGCGGAAAGCTCCTACGAGCAGTACTTC
CASSLEAESSYEQYF
>TRBJ1-1|TRBD1|TRBV2|few
TGTGCTAGACCGGGACAGGGGAACCTGAACACTGAAGCTTTCTTT
CARPGQGNLNTEAFF
>TRBJ1-2|NA|TRBV29-1|many
TGCAGCGTTGGCTTAGGGGACGGACTTGTTGGCTACACCTTC
CSVGLGDGLVGYTF
>TRBJ1-1|NA|TRBV10-3|once
TGTGCCATCAGTGATGAGCGGGGTTCCACTGAAGCTTTCTTT
CAISDERGSTEAFF
>TRBJ1-5|TRBD1|TRBV7-8|many
TGTGCCAGCAGCTTAGCGGGGACAGGGGGCAATCAGCCCCAGCATTTT
CASSLAGTGGNQPQHF
>TRBJ1-6|NA|TRBV12-5|few
TGTGCTAGTGCTCAGGGAGGAAATTCACCCCTCCACTTT
CASAQGGNSPLHF
>TRBJ1-1|TRBD1|TRBV29-1|NA
TGCAGCATGGGGACAGCTGAAGCTTTCTTT
CSMGTAEAFF
>TRBJ1-1|NA|TRBV29-1|once
TGCAGCGTTGGGGGTAGGGACGCTGAAGCTTTCTTT
CSVGGRDAEAFF
>TRBJ2-5|NA|TRBV9|many
TGTGCCAGCAGCGCGGACCAAGAGACCCAGTACTTC
CASSADQETQYF
>TRBJ2-2|NA|TRBV24-1|many
TGTGCCACCAGTGAGTTGACAAGCGCGAACACCGGGGAGCTGTTTTTT
CATSELTSANTGELFF
>TRBJ2-7|TRBD1|TRBV5-1|few
TGCGCCAGCAGTTCCTCCCCGGGACAGGCCCACGAGCAGTACTTC
CASSSSPGQAHEQYF
>TRBJ1-5|NA|TRBV2|once
TGTGCCAGCAGTTTTGCGGAACAGCCCCAGCATTTT
CASSFAEQPQHF
>TRBJ1-5|NA|TRBV19|many
TGTGCCAGTAGTACCTTTATGTATCAGCCCCAGCATTTT
CASSTFMYQPQHF
>TRBJ2-5|TRBD2|TRBV7-3|few
TGTGCCAGCAGTATCACGGGACTAGCGGGGTCGGAGACCCAGTACTTC
CASSITGLAGSETQYF
>TRBJ1-1|TRBD1|TRBV19|NA
TGTGCCAGTATCCCAGGGGGGGGGCGCGACACTGAAGCTTTCTTT
CASIPGGGRDTEAFF
>TRBJ2-3|NA|TRBV24-1|NA
TGTGCCACCAGTGATGAGGGATGGGATACGCGGTATTTT
CATSDEGWDTRYF
>TRBJ2-2|TRBD1|TRBV29-1|many
TGCAGCGTCACGGGGGGCCGGGACAGGGAGGCCGGGGAGCTGTTTTTT
CSVTGGRDREAGELFF
>TRBJ2-5|TRBD2|TRBV20-1|NA
TGCAGTGCTAGATCCGCGACTAGCGGGTACCAAGAGACCCAGTACTTC
CSARSATSGYQETQYF
>TRBJ2-5|TRBD1|TRBV6-5|NA
TGTGCCAGCATGGCCGGGACAGCGCAAGAGACCCAGTACTTC
CASMAGTAQETQYF
>TRBJ1-5|NA|TRBV24-1|NA
TGTGCCACCCCGTCGGGGGGGCATCAGCCCCAGCATTTT
CATPSGGHQPQHF
>TRBJ2-7|NA|TRBV24-1|many
TGTGCCACCAGTGATTTCCATTCTCCCTACGAGCAGTACTTC
CATSDFHSPYEQYF
>TRBJ2-7|NA|TRBV6-1|NA
TGTGCCAGCTCACCATGGGGGCCCCTTCTCGACGAGCAGTACTTC
CASSPWGPLLDEQYF
>TRBJ2-5|NA|TRBV9|many
TGTGCCAGCAGCGTTGGACCGACCCCCAAAGAGACCCAGTACTTC
CASSVGPTPKETQYF
>TRBJ1-2|NA|TRBV7-3|few
TGTGCCAGCAGCCAAGTCGAGAAGGGCTACACCTTC
CASSQVEKGYTF
>TRBJ1-4|TRBD1|TRBV20-1|many
TGCAGTGCTGCGACAGGGATAAATGAAAAACTGTTTTTT
CSAATGINEKLFF
>TRBJ1-2|NA|TRBV2|NA
TGTGCCAGCAGTAAGGGGGTCGACTATGGCTACACCTTC
CASSKGVDYGYTF
>TRBJ1-2|NA|TRBV2|many
TGTGCCAGCAGTGGACAGGTCTATGGCTACACCTTC
CASSGQVYGYTF
>TRBJ1-5|NA|TRBV20-1|few
TGCAGTGCTAGTCCCCCCTGGGATCAGCCCCAGCATTTT
CSASPPWDQPQHF
>TRBJ2-5|TRBD2|TRBV2|NA
TGTGCCAGCACCACGGGGGGGGAGACCCAGTACTTC
CASTTGGETQYF
>TRBJ2-6|TRBD1|TRBV6-5|NA
TGTGCCAGCAGTTCCCCCGGACAGGGTTGGGCTGGGGCCAACGTCCTGACTTTC
CASSSPGQGWAGANVLTF
>TRBJ2-7|NA|TRBV24-1|NA
TGTGCCACCATCCAGGGGAAAACCGAGCAGTACTTC
CATIQGKTEQYF
>TRBJ1-6|TRBD1|TRBV7-9|many
TGTGCCAGCCACAACAGGGGGTCGGGGTCACCCCTCCACTTT
CASHNRGSGSPLHF
>TRBJ1-1|TRBD1|TRBV24-1|NA
TGTGCCACCAGTGACCGACAGGGTGAAGCTTTCTTT
CATSDRQGEAFF
>TRBJ1-5|NA|TRBV20-1|NA
TGCAGTGCTAGAGGGGCCAGGAGCAATCAGCCCCAGCATTTT
CSARGARSNQPQHF
>TRBJ2-3|NA|TRBV2|NA
TGTGCCAGCCGGGACTTCACAGATACGCAGTATTTT
CASRDFTDTQYF
>TRBJ2-7|NA|TRBV20-1|NA
TGCAGTGCCAGCCCGGACGGATCCTACGAGCAGTACTTC
CSASPDGSYEQYF
>TRBJ1-2|TRBD1|TRBV4-2|few
TGTGCCAGCAGCCAAGATGGGACAGATGGCTACACCTTC
CASSQDGTDGYTF
>TRBJ2-7|TRBD1|TRBV29-1|NA
TGCAGCGGACTGGGACAGGGCTTTGAGCAGTACTTC
CSGLGQGFEQYF
>TRBJ2-5|NA|TRBV3-1|NA
TGTGCCAGCAGCCATAGAGGAGGGACCCAGTACTTC
CASSHRGGTQYF
>TRBJ1-1|NA|TRBV5-6|NA
TGTGCCAGCAGTGAAGCGCGGGTAGGGATTGAAGCTTTCTTT
CASSEARVGIEAFF
>TRBJ2-7|TRBD2|TRBV27|few
TGTGCCAGCAGTTTCTTCCCTGGGAGGGCCGAGGACGAGCAGTACTTC
CASSFFPGRAEDEQYF